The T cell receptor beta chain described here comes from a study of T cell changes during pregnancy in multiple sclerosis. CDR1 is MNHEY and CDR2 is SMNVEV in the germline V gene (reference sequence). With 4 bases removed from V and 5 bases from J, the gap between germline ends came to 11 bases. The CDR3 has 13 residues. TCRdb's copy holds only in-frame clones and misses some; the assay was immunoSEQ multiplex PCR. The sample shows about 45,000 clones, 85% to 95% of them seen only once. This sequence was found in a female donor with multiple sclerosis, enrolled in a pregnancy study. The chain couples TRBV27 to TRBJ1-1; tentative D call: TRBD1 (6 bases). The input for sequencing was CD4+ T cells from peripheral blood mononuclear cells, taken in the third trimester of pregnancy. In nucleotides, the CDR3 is TGTGCCAGCAGTTGGGCAGGGGAGACTGAAGCTTTCTTT. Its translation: CASSWAGETEAFF.